One T cell receptor (beta chain) is described in this entry. The CDR3 sequence is 13 residues long. CDR1 and CDR2 from the germline V gene are SGHDN and FVKESK. V shed 1 base and J shed 12 bases, with 13 bases lying between them. The entry originates in a study of T cell responses to AZD1222 COVID-19 vaccine. Some clones are missing from TCRdb's copy, which holds only in-frame ones; the method was immunoSEQ multiplex PCR. The sample consists of approximately 110,000 clones, about nine tenths of them appearing once. The sample consisted of peripheral blood, taken on day 0 of AZD1222 vaccination. The chain joins TRBV14 to TRBJ2-1; possible D gene TRBD2, 5 bases. The clonotype originates from an adult in good health. The CDR3 is CASSQGRTLWQFF. CDR3 sequence (DNA): TGTGCCAGCAGCCAAGGGAGGACTCTTTGGCAGTTCTTC.